A selection of T cell receptor beta chains follows, all from one sample in a study of cytomegalovirus exposure and HLA in healthy donors. Assay used: immunoSEQ multiplex PCR; TCRdb lists only in-frame clones, some missing. The sample includes 110,000 to 150,000 clones, about 75% of them seen just once. Sequenced sample: PBMCs. The origin of the receptors is a man aged 18 to 29 in good health and CMV-seronegative. Both conserved end residues are part of each CDR3. Each record gives: D gene, J gene, V gene, clone size, CDR3 DNA, CDR3 protein. The D gene is left open where the match is weak. Only some rows state a clone size, as once, few, many or a class for expanded clones.

d_call: NA; j_call: TRBJ2-7; v_call: TRBV7-9; clone_size: NA; cdr3_nt: TGTGCCAGCAGCTCAAAGTTAGGGACATCCTACGAGCAGTACTTC; cdr3_aa: CASSSKLGTSYEQYF
d_call: NA; j_call: TRBJ1-1; v_call: TRBV9; clone_size: NA; cdr3_nt: TGTGCCAGCAGCGTAAATCAGGGGAAGGTTGGGATGAACACTGAAGCTTTCTTT; cdr3_aa: CASSVNQGKVGMNTEAFF
d_call: TRBD1; j_call: TRBJ2-4; v_call: TRBV27; clone_size: NA; cdr3_nt: TGTGCCAGCAGATCGGGACAGGGGGTAGCCAAAAACATGCAGTACTTC; cdr3_aa: CASRSGQGVAKNMQYF
d_call: TRBD1; j_call: TRBJ2-7; v_call: TRBV29-1; clone_size: few; cdr3_nt: TGCAGCGTCACGTACAGGGGCGAGCAGTACTTC; cdr3_aa: CSVTYRGEQYF
d_call: NA; j_call: TRBJ1-2; v_call: TRBV5-1; clone_size: once; cdr3_nt: TGCGCCAGCAGCTTGGGCGGGACGACTAACTATGGCTACACCTTC; cdr3_aa: CASSLGGTTNYGYTF
d_call: TRBD1; j_call: TRBJ1-5; v_call: TRBV5-6; clone_size: NA; cdr3_nt: TGTGCCAGCAGCTCGGGACAGGGGAGGGGGAGTCAGCCCCAGCATTTT; cdr3_aa: CASSSGQGRGSQPQHF
d_call: TRBD2; j_call: TRBJ2-1; v_call: TRBV7-6; clone_size: NA; cdr3_nt: TGTGCCAGCAGCCCTACTAGCGGGGGGGACACCTACAATGAGCAGTTCTTC; cdr3_aa: CASSPTSGGDTYNEQFF
d_call: TRBD2; j_call: TRBJ2-7; v_call: TRBV5-4; clone_size: NA; cdr3_nt: TGTGCCAGCAGCTTTGGGCTAGCGGATTACGAGCAGTACTTC; cdr3_aa: CASSFGLADYEQYF
d_call: NA; j_call: TRBJ1-3; v_call: TRBV6-6; clone_size: NA; cdr3_nt: TGTGCCAGCAGTCAGGTCTCTGGAAACACCATATATTTT; cdr3_aa: CASSQVSGNTIYF
d_call: TRBD1; j_call: TRBJ1-5; v_call: TRBV30; clone_size: NA; cdr3_nt: TGTGCCTGGAGTGTACAGGGGCAGCCCCAGCATTTT; cdr3_aa: CAWSVQGQPQHF
d_call: TRBD2; j_call: TRBJ2-7; v_call: TRBV30; clone_size: NA; cdr3_nt: TGTGCCGGAGCGACTAGCGGAGGGGACGAGCAGTACTTC; cdr3_aa: CAGATSGGDEQYF
d_call: NA; j_call: TRBJ2-7; v_call: TRBV5-1; clone_size: NA; cdr3_nt: TGCGCCAGCAGCTTGGATCGCTCCTACGAGCAGTACTTC; cdr3_aa: CASSLDRSYEQYF
d_call: TRBD2; j_call: TRBJ2-5; v_call: TRBV9; clone_size: few; cdr3_nt: TGTGCCAGCAGCGTAGGCTATGCGGGAGAACAAGAGACCCAGTACTTC; cdr3_aa: CASSVGYAGEQETQYF
d_call: TRBD1; j_call: TRBJ1-2; v_call: TRBV4-1; clone_size: few; cdr3_nt: TGCGCCAGCAGCCTGCCGGGACAGGGGTCTTCTGGCTACACCTTC; cdr3_aa: CASSLPGQGSSGYTF
d_call: NA; j_call: TRBJ2-1; v_call: TRBV9; clone_size: NA; cdr3_nt: TGTGCCAGCAGCGGAGACTCCAATGAGCAGTTCTTC; cdr3_aa: CASSGDSNEQFF
d_call: TRBD1; j_call: TRBJ2-7; v_call: TRBV10-2; clone_size: NA; cdr3_nt: TGCGCCAGCAGTGAGTCGTCGACAGGGGCCCACGAGCAGTACTTC; cdr3_aa: CASSESSTGAHEQYF
d_call: NA; j_call: TRBJ1-5; v_call: TRBV28; clone_size: NA; cdr3_nt: TGTGCCAGCAGTTTTCGTTCGACGGGGAATCAGCCCCAGCATTTT; cdr3_aa: CASSFRSTGNQPQHF
d_call: NA; j_call: TRBJ1-2; v_call: TRBV6-1; clone_size: NA; cdr3_nt: TGTGCCAGCAACCTACAGGGCTACTATGGCTACACCTTC; cdr3_aa: CASNLQGYYGYTF
d_call: TRBD1; j_call: TRBJ2-5; v_call: TRBV5-4; clone_size: NA; cdr3_nt: TGTGCCAGCAGCCGACCGGGACAGCAAGAGACCCAGTACTTC; cdr3_aa: CASSRPGQQETQYF
d_call: NA; j_call: TRBJ2-7; v_call: TRBV19; clone_size: once; cdr3_nt: TGTGCCAGTAGTCCGGAGGCAGGGACATCCTACGAGCAGTACTTC; cdr3_aa: CASSPEAGTSYEQYF
d_call: TRBD1; j_call: TRBJ1-1; v_call: TRBV27; clone_size: NA; cdr3_nt: TGTGCCAGCAGGATACAGGGGAGAGGGACTGAAGCTTTCTTT; cdr3_aa: CASRIQGRGTEAFF
d_call: NA; j_call: TRBJ2-2; v_call: TRBV21-1; clone_size: NA; cdr3_nt: TGTGCCAGCAGCAATGGACTAGCGGGGATCGGAACCGGGGAGCTGTTTTTT; cdr3_aa: CASSNGLAGIGTGELFF
d_call: NA; j_call: TRBJ1-6; v_call: TRBV5-1; clone_size: NA; cdr3_nt: TGCGCCAGCAGCCCCTACGGTGATAGCTCCTATAATTCACCCCTCCACTTT; cdr3_aa: CASSPYGDSSYNSPLHF
d_call: NA; j_call: TRBJ1-1; v_call: TRBV7-8; clone_size: NA; cdr3_nt: TGTGCCAGCAGCCCCCGGCTAGTTGAAGCTTTCTTT; cdr3_aa: CASSPRLVEAFF
d_call: NA; j_call: TRBJ1-2; v_call: TRBV2; clone_size: NA; cdr3_nt: TGTGCCAGCAGTGAAGGGGGGAGACAGGAACCTTATGGCTACACCTTC; cdr3_aa: CASSEGGRQEPYGYTF
d_call: NA; j_call: TRBJ1-2; v_call: TRBV6-1; clone_size: NA; cdr3_nt: TGTGCCAGCATGGGGCAGACCTATGGCTACACCTTC; cdr3_aa: CASMGQTYGYTF